This T cell receptor beta chain was documented in a study of T cell repertoires in cytomegalovirus infection. Study as a whole: Shared public TCR beta signatures pointed to both CMV infection and a matching HLA type.

This clonotype was found many times. Its antigen is currently unknown. TCRdb analysed the reads with MiXCR anew, one entry per CDR3 protein. The repertoire holds around 110,000 distinct CDR3 sequences, with roughly 9.1% as singletons. Trimming removed 0 bases at V and 3 bases at J, with 8 bases between. Germline V gene data show CDR1 as SGHTA and CDR2 as FQGNSA. The CDR3 is made up of 14 amino acids. The TCR comes from a human donor in good health (CMV status not recorded). Some clones in this sample may be carry-over from other donors' samples. The chain links TRBV7-2 to TRBJ1-2; TRBD1 might be the D (5 bases). Sequenced: PBMCs, sequenced either directly or after in vitro stimulation (not recorded which). The CDR3 loop is CASSLAGRDYGYTF. The DNA of the CDR3 is TGTGCCAGCAGCTTAGCCGGCAGGGACTATGGCTACACCTTC.